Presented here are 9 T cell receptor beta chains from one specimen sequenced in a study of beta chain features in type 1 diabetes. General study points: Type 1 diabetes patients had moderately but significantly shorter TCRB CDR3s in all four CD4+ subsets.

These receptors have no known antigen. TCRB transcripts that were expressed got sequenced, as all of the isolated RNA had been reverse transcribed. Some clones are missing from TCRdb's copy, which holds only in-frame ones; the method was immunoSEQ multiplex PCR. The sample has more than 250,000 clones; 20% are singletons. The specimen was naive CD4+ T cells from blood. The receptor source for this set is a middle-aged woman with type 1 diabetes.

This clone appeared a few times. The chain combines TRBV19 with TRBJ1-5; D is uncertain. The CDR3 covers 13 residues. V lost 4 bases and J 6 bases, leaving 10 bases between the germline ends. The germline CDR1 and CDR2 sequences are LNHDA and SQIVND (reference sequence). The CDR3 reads CASSSALSQPQHF. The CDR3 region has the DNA TGTGCCAGTAGTAGCGCTTTAAGTCAGCCCCAGCATTTT. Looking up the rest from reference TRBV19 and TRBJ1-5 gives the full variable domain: DGGITQSPKYLFRKEGQNVTLSCEQNLNHDAMYWYRQDPGQGLRLIYYSQIVNDFQKGDIAEGYSVSREKKESFPLTVTSAQKNPTAFYLCASSSALSQPQHFGDGTRLSIL.

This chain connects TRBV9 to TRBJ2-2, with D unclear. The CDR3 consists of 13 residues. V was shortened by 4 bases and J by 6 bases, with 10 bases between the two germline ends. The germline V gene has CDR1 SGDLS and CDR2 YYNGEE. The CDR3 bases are TGTGCCAGCAGCCCAATGAGTCCCGGGGAGCTGTTTTTT. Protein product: CASSPMSPGELFF.

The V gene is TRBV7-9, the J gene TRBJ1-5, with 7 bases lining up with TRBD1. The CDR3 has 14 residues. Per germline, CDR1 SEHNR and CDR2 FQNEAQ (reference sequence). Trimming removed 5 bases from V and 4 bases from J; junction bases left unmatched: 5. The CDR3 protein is CASSRGQSNQPQHF. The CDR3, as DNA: TGTGCCAGCAGCCGGGGACAGTCAAATCAGCCCCAGCATTTT.

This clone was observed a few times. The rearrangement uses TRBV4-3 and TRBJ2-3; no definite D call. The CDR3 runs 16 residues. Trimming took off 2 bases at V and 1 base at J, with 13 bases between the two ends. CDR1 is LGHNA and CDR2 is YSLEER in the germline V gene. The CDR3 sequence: CASSQLLEWGTDTQYF. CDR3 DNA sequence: TGCGCCAGCAGCCAACTTCTAGAGTGGGGCACAGATACGCAGTATTTT.

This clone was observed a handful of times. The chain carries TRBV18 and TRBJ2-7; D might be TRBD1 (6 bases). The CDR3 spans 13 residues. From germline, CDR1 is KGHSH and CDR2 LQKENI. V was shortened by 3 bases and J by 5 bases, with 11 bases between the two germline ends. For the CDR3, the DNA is TGTGCCAGCTCACCCTCGACAGGACACGAGCAGTACTTC. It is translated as CASSPSTGHEQYF.

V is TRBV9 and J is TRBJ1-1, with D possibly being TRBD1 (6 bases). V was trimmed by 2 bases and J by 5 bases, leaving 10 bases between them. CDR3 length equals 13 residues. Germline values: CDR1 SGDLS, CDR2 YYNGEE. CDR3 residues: CASSVQGMTEAFF. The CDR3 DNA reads TGTGCCAGCAGCGTTCAGGGGATGACTGAAGCTTTCTTT.

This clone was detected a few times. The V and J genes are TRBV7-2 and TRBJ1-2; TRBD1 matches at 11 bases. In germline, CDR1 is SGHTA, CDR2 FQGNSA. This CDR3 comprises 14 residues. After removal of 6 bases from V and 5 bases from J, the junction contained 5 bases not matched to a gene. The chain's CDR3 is CASRPRDRGYGYTF. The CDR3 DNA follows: TGTGCCAGCAGGCCCCGGGACAGGGGGTATGGCTACACCTTC.

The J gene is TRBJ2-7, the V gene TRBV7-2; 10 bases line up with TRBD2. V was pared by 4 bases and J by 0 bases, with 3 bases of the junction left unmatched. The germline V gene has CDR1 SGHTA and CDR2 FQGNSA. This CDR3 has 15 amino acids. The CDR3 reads CASSSSGGLSYEQYF. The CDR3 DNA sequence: TGTGCCAGCAGCTCTAGCGGGGGCCTCTCCTACGAGCAGTACTTC.

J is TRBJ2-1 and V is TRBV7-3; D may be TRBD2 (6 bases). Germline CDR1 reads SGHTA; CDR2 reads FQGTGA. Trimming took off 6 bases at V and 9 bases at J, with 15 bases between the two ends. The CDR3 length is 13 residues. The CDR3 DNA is TGTGCCAGCAGTCGTGGGACTTTGGGTGAGCAGTTCTTC. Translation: CASSRGTLGEQFF.